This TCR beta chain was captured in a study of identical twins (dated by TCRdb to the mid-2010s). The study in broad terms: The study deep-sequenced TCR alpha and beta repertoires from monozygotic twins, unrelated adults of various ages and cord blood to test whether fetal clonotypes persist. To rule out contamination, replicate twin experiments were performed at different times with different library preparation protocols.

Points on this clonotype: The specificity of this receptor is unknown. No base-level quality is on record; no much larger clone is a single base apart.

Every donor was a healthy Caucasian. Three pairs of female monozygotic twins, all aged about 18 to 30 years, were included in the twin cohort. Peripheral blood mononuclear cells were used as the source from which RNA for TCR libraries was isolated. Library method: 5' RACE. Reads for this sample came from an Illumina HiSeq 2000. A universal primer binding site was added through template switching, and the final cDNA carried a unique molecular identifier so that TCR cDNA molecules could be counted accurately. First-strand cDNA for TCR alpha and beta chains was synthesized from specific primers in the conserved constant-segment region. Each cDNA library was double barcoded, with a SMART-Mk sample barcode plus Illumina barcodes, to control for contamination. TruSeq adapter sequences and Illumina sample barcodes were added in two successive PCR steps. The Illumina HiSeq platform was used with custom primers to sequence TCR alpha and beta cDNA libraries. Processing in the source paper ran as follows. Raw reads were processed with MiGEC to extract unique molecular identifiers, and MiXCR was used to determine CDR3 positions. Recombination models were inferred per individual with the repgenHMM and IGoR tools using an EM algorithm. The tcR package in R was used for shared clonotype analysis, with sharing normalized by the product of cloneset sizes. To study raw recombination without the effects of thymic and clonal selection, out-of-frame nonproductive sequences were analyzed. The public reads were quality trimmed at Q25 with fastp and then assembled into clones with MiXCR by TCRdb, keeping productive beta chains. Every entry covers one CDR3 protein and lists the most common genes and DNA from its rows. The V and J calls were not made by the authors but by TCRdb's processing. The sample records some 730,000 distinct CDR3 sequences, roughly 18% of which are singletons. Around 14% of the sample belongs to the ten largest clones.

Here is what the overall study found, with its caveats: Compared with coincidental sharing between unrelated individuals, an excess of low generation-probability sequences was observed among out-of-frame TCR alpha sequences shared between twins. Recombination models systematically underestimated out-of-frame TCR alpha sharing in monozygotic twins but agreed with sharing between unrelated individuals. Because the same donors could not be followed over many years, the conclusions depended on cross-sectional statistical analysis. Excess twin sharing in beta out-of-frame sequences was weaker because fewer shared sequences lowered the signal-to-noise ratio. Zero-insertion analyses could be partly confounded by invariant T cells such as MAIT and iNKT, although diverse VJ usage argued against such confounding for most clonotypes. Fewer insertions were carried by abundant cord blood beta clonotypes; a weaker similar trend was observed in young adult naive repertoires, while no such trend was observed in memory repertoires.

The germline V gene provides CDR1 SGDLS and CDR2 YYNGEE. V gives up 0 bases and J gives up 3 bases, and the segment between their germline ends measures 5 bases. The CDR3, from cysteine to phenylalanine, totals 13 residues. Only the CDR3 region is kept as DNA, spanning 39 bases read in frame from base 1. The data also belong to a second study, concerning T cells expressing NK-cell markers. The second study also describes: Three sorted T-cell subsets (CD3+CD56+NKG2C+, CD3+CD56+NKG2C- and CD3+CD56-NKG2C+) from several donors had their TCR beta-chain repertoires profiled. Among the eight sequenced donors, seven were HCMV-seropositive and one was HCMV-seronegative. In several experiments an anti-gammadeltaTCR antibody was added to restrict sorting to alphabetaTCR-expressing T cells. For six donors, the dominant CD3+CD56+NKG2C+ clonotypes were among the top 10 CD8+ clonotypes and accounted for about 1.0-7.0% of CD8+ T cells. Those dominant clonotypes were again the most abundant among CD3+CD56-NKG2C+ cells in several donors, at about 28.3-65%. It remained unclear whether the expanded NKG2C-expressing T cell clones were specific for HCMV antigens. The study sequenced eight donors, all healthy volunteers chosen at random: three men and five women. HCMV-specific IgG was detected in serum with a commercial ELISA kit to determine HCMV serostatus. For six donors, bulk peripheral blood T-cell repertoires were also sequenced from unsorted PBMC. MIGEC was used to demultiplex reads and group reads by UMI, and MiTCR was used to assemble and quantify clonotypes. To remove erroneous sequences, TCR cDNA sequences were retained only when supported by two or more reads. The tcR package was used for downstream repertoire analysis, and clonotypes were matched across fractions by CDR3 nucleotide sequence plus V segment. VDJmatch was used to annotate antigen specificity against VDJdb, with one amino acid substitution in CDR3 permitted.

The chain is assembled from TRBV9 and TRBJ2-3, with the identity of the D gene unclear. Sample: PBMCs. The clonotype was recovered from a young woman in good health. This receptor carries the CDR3 CASSVETTDTQYF. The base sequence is TGTGCCAGCAGCGTAGAGACGACAGATACGCAGTATTTT. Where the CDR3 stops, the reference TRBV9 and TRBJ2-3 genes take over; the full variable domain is DSGVTQTPKHLITATGQRVTLRCSPRSGDLSVYWYQQSLDQGLQFLIQYYNGEERAKGNILERFSAQQFPDLHSELNLSSLELGDSALYFCASSVETTDTQYFGPGTRLTVL.